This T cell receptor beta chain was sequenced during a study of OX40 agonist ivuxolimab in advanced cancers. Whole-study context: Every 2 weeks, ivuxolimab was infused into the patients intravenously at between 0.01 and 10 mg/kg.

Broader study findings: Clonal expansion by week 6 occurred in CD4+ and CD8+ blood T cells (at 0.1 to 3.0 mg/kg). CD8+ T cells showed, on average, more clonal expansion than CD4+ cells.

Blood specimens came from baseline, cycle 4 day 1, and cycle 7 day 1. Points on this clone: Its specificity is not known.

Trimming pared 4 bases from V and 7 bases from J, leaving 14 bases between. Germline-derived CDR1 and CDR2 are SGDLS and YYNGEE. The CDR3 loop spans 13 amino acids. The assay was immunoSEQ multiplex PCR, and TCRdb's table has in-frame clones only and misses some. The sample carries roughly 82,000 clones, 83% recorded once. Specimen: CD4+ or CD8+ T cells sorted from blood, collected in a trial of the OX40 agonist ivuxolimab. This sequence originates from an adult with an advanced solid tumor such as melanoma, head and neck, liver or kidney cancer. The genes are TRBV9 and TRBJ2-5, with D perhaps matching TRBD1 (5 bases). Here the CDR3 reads CASSPRLTGTQYF. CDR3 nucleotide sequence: TGTGCCAGCAGCCCACGCCTTACAGGGACCCAGTACTTC.